The 24 T cell receptor beta chains below come from one sample, sequenced in a study of chemoradiotherapy in HPV16-positive cancers. The method was immunoSEQ multiplex PCR; TCRdb's version includes in-frame clones alone and lacks a portion of them. The sample records about 15,000 clones, around 70% being singletons. The specimen comprised tumor tissue, sampled from a patient who underwent chemoradiotherapy. The receptors here all came from a human donor with HPV-associated anogenital cancer.

The V call is TRBV5-6, the J call TRBJ1-4; D not resolved. CDR1 and CDR2 (germline): SGHDT, YYEEEE. The CDR3 covers 14 residues. Trimming took off 0 bases at V and 0 bases at J, with 3 bases between the two ends. The CDR3 sequence is CASSLEPTNEKLFF. The CDR3 nucleotides read TGTGCCAGCAGCTTGGAACCAACTAATGAAAAACTGTTTTTT.

In its sample, this clone was seen a few times. The chain combines TRBV5-5 with TRBJ1-6; D is possibly TRBD1 (6 bases). V dropped 4 bases and J dropped 8 bases, with 16 bases sitting between them. The CDR3 loop spans 15 amino acids. CDR1 SGHKS and CDR2 YYEKEE come from the germline V gene (reference sequence). CDR3 amino acids: CASSHGGREDSPLHF. CDR3 DNA sequence: TGTGCCAGCAGCCACGGGGGGCGCGAAGATTCACCCCTCCACTTT. Full variable domain (remainder filled in from reference TRBV5-5 and TRBJ1-6): DAGVTQSPTHLIKTRGQQVTLRCSPISGHKSVSWYQQVLGQGPQFIFQYYEKEERGRGNFPDRFSARQFPNYSSELNVNALLLGDSALYLCASSHGGREDSPLHFGNGTRLTVT.

This clone was counted only a few times. The rearrangement joins TRBV5-1 to TRBJ2-1, with 14 bases identical to TRBD2. Germline V lookup: CDR1 SGHRS, CDR2 YFSETQ. This CDR3 is 16 amino acids long. V shed 3 bases, J shed 5 bases, and the junction held 4 bases outside the gene matches. CDR3 region: CASSSGLAGGHNEQFF. The DNA of the CDR3 is TGCGCCAGCAGCTCCGGACTAGCGGGGGGCCACAATGAGCAGTTCTTC.

CDR3: CASSTGFGSYGYTF. The CDR3 nucleotides are TGTGCCAGCTCAACCGGGTTTGGGTCCTATGGCTACACCTTC. The V gene is TRBV18, the J gene TRBJ1-2, with D uncertain. Trimming pared 5 bases from V and 4 bases from J, leaving 14 bases between. Germline lookup yields CDR1 KGHSH and CDR2 LQKENI. The CDR3 extends over 14 amino acids.

This chain uses TRBV5-1 with TRBJ1-1; weak D call: TRBD1 (5 bases). This CDR3 has 13 residues. V was pared by 1 base and J by 2 bases, with 6 bases between. Germline CDR1 is SGHRS and CDR2 is YFSETQ. CDR3 residues: CASSLRGNTEAFF. The CDR3, as DNA: TGCGCCAGCAGCTTGAGGGGAAACACTGAAGCTTTCTTT.

The rearrangement joins TRBV2 to TRBJ1-2; D perhaps matches TRBD1 (5 bases). The CDR3 consists of 13 residues. Trimming shortened V by 7 bases and J by 2 bases, and 11 bases separated the two germline ends. Germline CDR1 SNHLY, CDR2 FYNNEI. The CDR3 loop reads CASNYAGNYGYTF. DNA of the CDR3: TGTGCCAGCAATTACGCAGGGAACTATGGCTACACCTTC.

This clone has a handful of counts. The J gene is TRBJ1-4, the V gene TRBV10-3; 8 bases fit TRBD1. Germline CDR1 reads ENHRY; CDR2 reads SYGVKD. V shed 3 bases, J shed 0 bases, and the junction held 6 bases outside the gene matches. This CDR3 region has 17 residues. CDR3 protein: CAISDPAGGTTNEKLFF. For the CDR3, the DNA is TGTGCCATCAGTGACCCCGCAGGGGGCACAACTAATGAAAAACTGTTTTTT.

This clone was seen only a few times. Here the CDR3 reads CASSLGVDTDLRETQYF. As DNA, the CDR3 is TGCGCCAGCAGCTTGGGAGTTGATACGGACCTAAGAGAGACCCAGTACTTC. This chain connects TRBV5-1 to TRBJ2-5; D not resolved. Trimming took 0 bases from V and 4 from J, leaving 19 bases between them. This CDR3 spans 17 amino acids. Germline-derived CDR1 and CDR2 are SGHRS and YFSETQ.

This rearrangement joins TRBV2 to TRBJ2-1; no firm D call. The germline V gene encodes CDR1 SNHLY and CDR2 FYNNEI. There are 16 residues in the CDR3. V was shortened by 5 bases and J by 5 bases, with 19 bases between the two germline ends. CDR3 loop: CASSPYPGTAHNEQFF. The CDR3 region has the DNA TGTGCCAGCAGTCCCTACCCGGGCACAGCCCACAATGAGCAGTTCTTC.

The J gene is TRBJ2-6, the V gene TRBV19; 7 nucleotides match TRBD1. The V gene end was trimmed by 9 bases and the J gene end by 0 bases; junction bases not matched to a gene: 8. The CDR3 runs to 16 residues. The V gene's germline CDR1 is LNHDA and CDR2 SQIVND (reference sequence). CDR3 nucleotide sequence: TGTGCCAGCAGACAGGGAATAACCTCTGGGGCCAACGTCCTGACTTTC. Amino acids: CASRQGITSGANVLTF. The whole variable domain, filled in from reference TRBV19 and TRBJ2-6, reads DGGITQSPKYLFRKEGQNVTLSCEQNLNHDAMYWYRQDPGQGLRLIYYSQIVNDFQKGDIAEGYSVSREKKESFPLTVTSAQKNPTAFYLCASRQGITSGANVLTFGAGSRLTVL.

This sequence joins TRBV6-5 and TRBJ1-1; D is unclear. The CDR3 is made up of 14 amino acids. CDR1 MNHEY and CDR2 SVGAGI come from the germline V gene. Deletions cut 6 bases from V and 1 base from J, with 12 bases between. The chain's CDR3 is CASRKLTENTEAFF. CDR3 sequence (DNA): TGTGCCAGCAGGAAACTAACAGAGAACACTGAAGCTTTCTTT.

In DNA form, the CDR3 reads TGTGCCAGCTCTAGAAAGACCTATGGCTACACCTTC. This encodes CASSRKTYGYTF. The V and J genes are TRBV6-8 and TRBJ1-2, with D uncertain. V dropped 8 bases and J dropped 4 bases, with 11 bases sitting between them. Germline CDR1 and CDR2: MNHGY and SAAAGT. The CDR3 extends over 12 amino acids.

This chain joins TRBV30 and TRBJ1-6, with D maybe TRBD1 (5 bases). CDR3 length: 14 amino acids. The germline V gene encodes CDR1 GTSNPN and CDR2 SVGIG (reference sequence). V was clipped by 5 bases and J by 4 bases, with 12 bases between them. The CDR3 here is CAWGGEGYNSPLHF. CDR3 DNA sequence: TGTGCCTGGGGGGGAGAGGGGTATAATTCACCCCTCCACTTT. Filled out from reference TRBV30 and TRBJ1-6, the complete variable domain reads SQTIHQWPATLVQPVGSPLSLECTVEGTSNPNLYWYRQAAGRGLQLLFYSVGIGQISSEVPQNLSASRPQDRQFILSSKKLLLSDSGFYLCAWGGEGYNSPLHFGNGTRLTVT.

V usage is TRBV5-1 and J usage is TRBJ1-2; D unclear. V was trimmed by 4 bases and J by 3 bases, leaving 4 bases between them. Germline V gene lookup returns CDR1 SGHRS and CDR2 YFSETQ. The CDR3 contains 11 residues. The CDR3 DNA is TGCGCCAGCAGCGCCGACTATGGCTACACCTTC. Encoded protein: CASSADYGYTF. The full variable domain, rest sourced from reference TRBV5-1 and TRBJ1-2, is KAGVTQTPRYLIKTRGQQVTLSCSPISGHRSVSWYQQTPGQGLQFLFEYFSETQRNKGNFPGRFSGRQFSNSRSEMNVSTLELGDSALYLCASSADYGYTFGSGTRLTVV.

The chain carries TRBV7-2 and TRBJ2-4, with D possibly matching TRBD2 (5 bases). V lost 0 bases and J 9 bases, leaving 9 bases between the germline ends. The CDR3 is 13 amino acids. Germline-derived CDR1 and CDR2 are SGHTA and FQGNSA. The CDR3 loop is CASSLAGDGIQYF. CDR3 DNA: TGTGCCAGCAGCTTAGCGGGAGATGGCATTCAGTACTTC.

The CDR3 reads CASSYSDHLDDTQYF. The CDR3, as DNA: TGTGCCAGCAGTTACTCGGACCATCTTGATGATACGCAGTATTTT. The gene calls are TRBV6-5 and TRBJ2-3; D is unclear. The CDR3 is made up of 15 amino acids. Trimming removed 0 bases from V and 6 bases from J, with 13 bases in between. Per germline, CDR1 MNHEY and CDR2 SVGAGI.

The chain combines TRBV6-1 with TRBJ1-1; D unresolved. CDR1 is MNHNS, CDR2 SASEGT, per germline. V lost 2 bases, J lost 1 base, and 11 bases lay in between. The CDR3 length is 15 residues. CDR3 residues: CASSEFGVTNTEAFF. The DNA of the CDR3 is TGTGCCAGCAGTGAATTTGGAGTGACGAACACTGAAGCTTTCTTT.

The chain couples TRBV5-4 to TRBJ2-6; possible D gene TRBD1, 5 bases. The CDR3 covers 16 residues. V lost 5 bases and J lost 0, with 12 bases in between. Germline CDR1 is SGHNT and CDR2 is YYREEE (reference sequence). The CDR3 region has the DNA TGTGCCAGCAGTAACAGGCTTAGCTCTGGGGCCAACGTCCTGACTTTC. It translates to CASSNRLSSGANVLTF.

In its sample, this clone was seen once. The rearrangement joins TRBV7-9 to TRBJ1-4; no firm D call. CDR1 is SEHNR, CDR2 FQNEAQ, per germline (reference sequence). V dropped 1 base and J dropped 4 bases, with 7 bases sitting between them. The CDR3 contains 14 residues. CDR3 sequence reads: CASSLGRFNEKLFF. The CDR3 DNA sequence: TGTGCCAGCAGCTTAGGGAGGTTTAATGAAAAACTGTTTTTT.

This clone has only one observation. The rearrangement links TRBV7-9 to TRBJ1-2; TRBD1 might be the D (5 bases). From germline, CDR1 is SEHNR and CDR2 FQNEAQ (reference sequence). This CDR3 is 15 amino acids long. The germline V and J ends were trimmed by 5 bases and 7 bases, with 20 bases remaining between them. The CDR3 reads CASSLKERDPRGYTF. Here the CDR3 DNA reads TGTGCCAGCAGCCTCAAAGAACGGGACCCTCGTGGCTACACCTTC.

As for this clone: It is unclear where the CDR3 begins or ends on the DNA, so no DNA is shown, and the CDR3 is as TCRdb lists it. The V call is TRBV19, the J call TRBJ2-5; TRBD1, as called in the table, went unchecked against the DNA. CDR1 is LNHDA, CDR2 SQIVND, per germline (reference sequence). The CDR3 region is 14 residues in length, termini included. The CDR3 protein is CASSVQVSQETQYF.

The chain recombines TRBV6-6 with TRBJ1-2; 8 bases fit TRBD1. The J segment lost 4 bases and the V segment lost 4 bases, leaving 5 bases of the junction unmatched. Germline lookup yields CDR1 MNHNY and CDR2 SVGAGI (reference sequence). The CDR3 covers 14 residues. The CDR3 region is CASSSPDRVYGYTF. DNA of the CDR3: TGTGCCAGCAGTTCCCCGGACAGGGTCTATGGCTACACCTTC.

The chain carries TRBV7-2 and TRBJ2-1; D might be TRBD2 (6 bases). V was cut by 1 base and J by 5 bases, with 9 bases left in between. The CDR3 consists of 14 residues. In germline, CDR1 is SGHTA, CDR2 FQGNSA. The CDR3 bases are TGTGCCAGCAGCTTAGAGAGGACTAACAATGAGCAGTTCTTC. Its translation: CASSLERTNNEQFF.

The genes are TRBV7-9 and TRBJ1-4, with D possibly being TRBD1 (5 bases). Germline-derived CDR1 and CDR2 are SEHNR and FQNEAQ (reference sequence). Trimming took off 0 bases at V and 8 bases at J, with 19 bases between the two ends. CDR3 length equals 17 residues. The CDR3 coding sequence is TGTGCCAGCAGCTTAGCAACAGGCCGATTGAAAAAAGAAAAACTGTTTTTT. This gives the protein CASSLATGRLKKEKLFF.